Following are 30 T cell receptor beta chains from one sample sequenced in a study of tumor-infiltrating lymphocytes in primary liver carcinoma. Unsorted whole blood supplied the blood RNA, and germline DNA was isolated too. Starting material of 500 ng total RNA yielded TCR beta cDNA via a constant-region primer. Three-round nested multiplex PCR performed with slightly modified ARM-PCR produced the TCR beta libraries. Investigators reported that the first two PCR rounds, at about 11 cycles each, used TRBV1-TRBV30 forward primers with a C-beta reverse primer. TCRdb itself ran the multiplex PCR reads through MiXCR, one entry per CDR3 protein. The table includes 250,000 to 350,000 distinct CDR3 sequences, 50% to 60% detected once. Sequenced: peripheral blood. Source of these receptors: a woman in her 30s with primary liver carcinoma and hepatitis B virus infection.

This chain links TRBV6-1 with TRBJ2-5; no definite D call. Germline-derived CDR1 and CDR2 are MNHNS and SASEGT. V lost 7 bases and J 5 bases, leaving 11 bases between the germline ends. The CDR3 covers 12 residues. DNA for the CDR3: TGTGCCAGCAACGATAACGAGGAGACCCAGTACTTC. As protein: CASNDNEETQYF.

This clonotype was recorded at least ten times. This chain connects TRBV12-3 or TRBV12-4 to TRBJ1-1; 9 nucleotides match TRBD1. The CDR3 totals 15 residues. J was trimmed by 4 bases and V by 3 bases; bases with no gene match: 6. For the CDR3, the DNA is TGTGCCAGCAGTTTCGGACAGGGGTACAGCACTGAAGCTTTCTTT. Its protein is CASSFGQGYSTEAFF.

This clonotype turned up a few times. The chain uses TRBV4-1 and TRBJ2-2, with D uncertain. CDR3 size: 16 residues. Trimming shortened V by 0 bases and J by 3 bases, and 11 bases separated the two germline ends. Looked up from germline, CDR1 is MGHRA and CDR2 is YSYEKL. The CDR3, as DNA: TGCGCCAGCAGCCAAGAAGACTCCTCCCACACCGGGGAGCTGTTTTTT. Residues: CASSQEDSSHTGELFF.

This clonotype was counted between two and nine times. The rearrangement links TRBV30 to TRBJ1-2; possible D gene TRBD1, 5 bases. Germline values: CDR1 GTSNPN, CDR2 SVGIG (reference sequence). V was cut by 5 bases and J by 8 bases, with 9 bases left in between. The CDR3 length is 10 residues. In DNA, the CDR3 is TGTGCCTGGGGACACGGAGGCTACACCTTC. Encoded protein: CAWGHGGYTF.

This clonotype was seen repeatedly, ten times or more. The genes are TRBV6-2 or TRBV6-3 and TRBJ1-1; 7 nucleotides line up with TRBD1. Per germline, CDR1 MNHEY and CDR2 SVGEGT. V was pared by 5 bases and J by 1 base, with 4 bases of the junction left unmatched. There are 14 residues in the CDR3. The CDR3 protein is CASSRTGENTEAFF. CDR3 coding DNA: TGTGCCAGCAGTCGGACAGGAGAGAACACTGAAGCTTTCTTT.

This clonotype was seen only once. The chain carries TRBV5-6 and TRBJ1-1, with D unclear. V lost 0 bases, J lost 11 bases, and 8 bases lay in between. Germline V gives CDR1 SGHDT, CDR2 YYEEEE. The CDR3 has 11 amino acids. The CDR3 DNA reads as TGTGCCAGCAGCTTGGCCGGACGGGCTTTCTTT. This codes for CASSLAGRAFF.

With regard to this clonotype: The junction does not match germline at one end; this may be a read error. The chain recombines TRBV11-2 with TRBJ2-5, with 13 bases that match TRBD2. Per the germline V gene, CDR1 is SGHAT and CDR2 is FQNNGV. The CDR3 extends over 15 amino acids. The CDR3 reads CASSVTSGRGETKYF. The CDR3 nucleotides read TGTGCCAGCAGCGTCACTAGCGGGAGGGGTGAGACCAAGTATTTC. The full variable domain, rest sourced from reference TRBV11-2 and TRBJ2-5, is EAGVAQSPRYKIIEKRQSVAFWCNPISGHATLYWYQQILGQGPKLLIQFQNNGVVDDSQLPKDRFSAERLKGVDSTLKIQPAKLEDSAVYLCASSVTSGRGETKYFGPGTRLLVL.

The sample holds a few counts of this clonotype. A read error may explain this, as a much larger clone is one base away. This chain connects TRBV4-2 to TRBJ2-1, with TRBD2 matching over 10 bases. Germline trimming cut 2 bases from V and 4 bases from J; bases unmatched to any gene: 5. Looked up from germline, CDR1 is LGHNA and CDR2 is YNFKEQ. CDR3 size: 16 residues. CDR3 protein: CASSQWTSGQYNEQFF. The CDR3 nucleotides are TGTGCCAGCAGCCAATGGACTAGCGGACAATACAATGAGCAGTTCTTC.

The chain links TRBV7-3 to TRBJ2-2; TRBD1 matches at 7 bases. The CDR3 runs 16 residues. The J segment lost 8 bases and the V segment lost 1 base, leaving 10 bases of the junction unmatched. Germline lookup yields CDR1 SGHTA and CDR2 FQGTGA. The CDR3 sequence: CASSLSRAQGKGELFF. CDR3 DNA sequence: TGTGCCAGCAGCTTAAGTCGGGCACAGGGGAAAGGGGAGCTGTTTTTT.

This chain uses TRBV6-2 or TRBV6-3 with TRBJ1-1; TRBD1 matches 7 bases. The length of the CDR3 is 15 residues. Germline V gives CDR1 MNHEY, CDR2 SVGEGT. After removal of 6 bases from V and 1 base from J, the junction contained 8 bases not matched to a gene. The CDR3 DNA sequence: TGTGCCAGCAGCGATCCGACAGGGAAGAACACTGAAGCTTTCTTT. The encoded protein is CASSDPTGKNTEAFF.

This clonotype was counted between two and nine times. CDR3 in amino acids: CASSQEARGLADTQYF. In nucleotides, the CDR3 is TGTGCCAGCAGCCAAGAGGCCAGGGGGCTGGCAGATACGCAGTATTTT. The gene calls are TRBV7-8 and TRBJ2-3; 8 bases line up with TRBD1. Germline values: CDR1 SGHVS, CDR2 FQNEAQ. This CDR3 is built from 16 residues. V gave up 5 bases and J gave up 4 bases; unmatched junction bases: 11.

The rearrangement uses TRBV30 and TRBJ2-7; D is unclear. The CDR3 extends over 13 amino acids. With 0 bases removed from V and 4 bases from J, the gap between germline ends came to 10 bases. In germline, CDR1 is GTSNPN, CDR2 SVGIG (reference sequence). The CDR3 DNA reads as TGTGCCTGGAGTGTACCCGCGGTGTACGAGCAGTACTTC. Protein: CAWSVPAVYEQYF.

The sample holds many counts of this clonotype. The rearrangement joins TRBV4-3 to TRBJ2-2; TRBD2 agrees at 11 bases. The germline gives CDR1 LGHNA, CDR2 YSLEER. The CDR3 covers 19 residues. The trim removed 1 base at V and 5 bases at J, leaving 12 bases unmatched. CDR3 residues: CASSQGVVAGGPETGELFF. CDR3 nucleotide sequence: TGCGCCAGCAGCCAAGGTGTGGTAGCGGGAGGGCCGGAGACCGGGGAGCTGTTTTTT.

In its sample, this clonotype was seen a few times. The rearrangement joins TRBV6-5 to TRBJ2-7; D is perhaps TRBD2 (6 bases). Germline V lookup: CDR1 MNHEY, CDR2 SVGAGI. Trimming took 3 bases from V and 2 from J, leaving 14 bases between them. The CDR3 is 15 amino acids. The CDR3 region has the DNA TGTGCCAGCAGTTATCTAGCGACCGGACCCTACGAGCAGTACTTC. It codes for CASSYLATGPYEQYF.

Notes on this clonotype: This CDR3 fails to terminate in the conserved phenylalanine or tryptophan, so it likely reflects a read error. The chain has TRBV5-5 and TRBJ1-5; tentative D call: TRBD1 (5 bases). CDR3 length: 14 amino acids. V was cut by 1 base and J by 4 bases, with 9 bases left in between. CDR1 and CDR2 from the germline V gene are SGHKS and YYEKEE (reference sequence). This CDR3 reads CASSLLTVNQPQHI. The CDR3 DNA sequence: TGTGCCAGCAGCTTGTTGACAGTTAATCAGCCCCAGCATATT.

This clonotype was seen a handful of times. This chain links TRBV12-3 or TRBV12-4 with TRBJ2-1; D gene unclear. Trimming pared 4 bases from V and 3 bases from J, leaving 10 bases between. The CDR3 has 14 residues. CDR3 residues: CASSYDTFYNEQFF. As DNA, the CDR3 is TGTGCCAGCAGTTATGATACTTTCTACAATGAGCAGTTCTTC.

A note on this clonotype: Compared with germline, one end of the junction differs, possibly owing to a read error. The chain has TRBV11-2 and TRBJ2-2; 9 bases agree with TRBD2. CDR1 SGHAT and CDR2 FQNNGV come from the germline V gene. CDR3 length equals 16 residues. The CDR3 sequence: CASSSRLAVNTGELVF. CDR3 in DNA: TGTGCCAGTAGCTCACGACTAGCGGTGAACACCGGGGAGCTGGTTTTT. Full variable domain (missing parts from reference TRBV11-2 and TRBJ2-2): EAGVAQSPRYKIIEKRQSVAFWCNPISGHATLYWYQQILGQGPKLLIQFQNNGVVDDSQLPKDRFSAERLKGVDSTLKIQPAKLEDSAVYLCASSSRLAVNTGELVFGEGSRLTVL.

This clonotype appeared a few times. This chain links TRBV5-1 with TRBJ2-3, with D perhaps being TRBD1 or TRBD2 (5 bases each). The CDR3 extends over 16 amino acids. Deletions cut 0 bases from V and 3 bases from J, with 14 bases between. The germline CDR1 and CDR2 sequences are SGHRS and YFSETQ. CDR3 coding DNA: TGCGCCAGCAGCTTGGCATCCCCTGGGGGTACAGATACGCAGTATTTT. Its protein product is CASSLASPGGTDTQYF.

For this clonotype: The junction and the germline gene differ at one end; a read error may be behind it. This rearrangement joins TRBV11-2 to TRBJ2-6; maybe TRBD1 (5 bases). The CDR3 runs 15 residues. Germline V gene lookup returns CDR1 SGHAT and CDR2 FQNNGV. The CDR3 bases are TGTGCCAGCAGCTTAGACCACTATGGGGCCAACGTCCTGGCTTTC. Residues: CASSLDHYGANVLAF.

About this clonotype: The junction differs from germline at one of its ends, possibly a read error. The chain carries TRBV5-4 and TRBJ2-4, with 14 bases matching TRBD2. The CDR3 totals 16 residues. Germline assignment: CDR1 SGHNT and CDR2 YYREEE (reference sequence). The CDR3, as DNA: TGTGCCAGCAACTTGGGACTAGCGGGGGTACAAAACATTCAGTACTTC. Amino acid sequence: CASNLGLAGVQNIQYF.

Points on this clonotype: Mismatch with germline at one junction end may stem from a read error. This chain uses TRBV4-1 with TRBJ2-3, with D possibly TRBD1 on 5 matching bases. This CDR3 contains 14 residues. Germline-derived CDR1 and CDR2 are MGHRA and YSYEKL. CDR3 DNA sequence: TGCGCCAGCAGTCAAGACAGATACACAGATACGCAGTATTTT. As protein: CASSQDRYTDTQYF.

The rearrangement joins TRBV10-3 to TRBJ2-1, with D perhaps matching TRBD1 (5 bases). The CDR3 contains 19 residues. V lost 4 bases to trimming and J lost 6 bases, with 28 bases between them. CDR1 is ENHRY and CDR2 is SYGVKD in the germline V gene. The CDR3 bases are TGTGCCATCAGTGGGTCCCCTAACTCCAAGGGGCAAAGATTCAATGAGCAGTTCTTC. Its translation: CAISGSPNSKGQRFNEQFF.

There are a few counts of this clonotype. A read error may be the cause here, since a much bigger clone is one base away. The J gene is TRBJ2-5, the V gene TRBV29-1, with TRBD1 matching 8 bases. Trimming took 7 bases from V and 3 from J; bases not matched to a gene: 4. The CDR3 consists of 12 residues. Looked up from germline, CDR1 is SQVTM and CDR2 is ANQGSEA. In nucleotides, the CDR3 is TGCAGCGGGACAGGGAGCGAAGAGACCCAGTACTTC. Encoded protein: CSGTGSEETQYF. The full variable domain, its missing parts supplied by reference TRBV29-1 and TRBJ2-5, is SAVISQKPSRDICQRGTSLTIQCQVDSQVTMMFWYRQQPGQSLTLIATANQGSEATYESGFVIDKFPISRPNLTFSTLTVSNMSPEDSSIYLCSGTGSEETQYFGPGTRLLVL.

Only a few counts were recorded for this clonotype. The gene calls are TRBV12-3 or TRBV12-4 and TRBJ2-5, with TRBD2 matching over 11 bases. The CDR3 runs to 17 residues. J lost 4 bases, V lost 3 bases, and 10 bases had no gene match. For the CDR3, the DNA is TGTGCCAGCAGTTTTGGGGCCGGCGGACTAGCGGGAGAGACCCAGTACTTC. Its protein product is CASSFGAGGLAGETQYF.

Worth noting for this clonotype: An end of the junction differs from the germline gene, which may be a read error. The chain joins TRBV12-3 or TRBV12-4 to TRBJ2-2; D is perhaps TRBD2 (5 bases). This CDR3 is 13 amino acids long. The CDR3, as DNA: TGTGTCAGCAGCCCCGGACTCACCGGGGAGCTGTTTTTT. Protein product: CVSSPGLTGELFF.

CDR3 DNA sequence: TGTGTCAGTAGCTTAGAAGTCAGGACTAGCACAGATACGCAGTATTTT. It is translated as CVSSLEVRTSTDTQYF. This chain links TRBV11-2 with TRBJ2-3, with D maybe TRBD2 (5 bases). The germline gives CDR1 SGHAT, CDR2 FQNNGV. There are 16 residues in the CDR3. Combining the CDR3 with reference TRBV11-2 and TRBJ2-3 gives the whole variable domain EAGVAQSPRYKIIEKRQSVAFWCNPISGHATLYWYQQILGQGPKLLIQFQNNGVVDDSQLPKDRFSAERLKGVDSTLKIQPAKLEDSAVYLCVSSLEVRTSTDTQYFGPGTRLTVL.

V gene TRBV7-3 combines with J gene TRBJ2-1, with D possibly being TRBD2 (6 bases). V was trimmed by 2 bases and J by 6 bases, leaving 11 bases between them. The germline CDR1 and CDR2 sequences are SGHTA and FQGTGA. The CDR3 is made up of 14 amino acids. The CDR3 DNA follows: TGTGCCAGCAGCTTACAAGGGGACTCCAATGAGCAGTTCTTC. Amino acids: CASSLQGDSNEQFF.

As concerns this clonotype: One end of the junction fails to match germline, which may point to a read error. This chain uses TRBV6-1 with TRBJ2-7, with 7 bases identical to TRBD2. The germline CDR1 and CDR2 sequences are MNHNS and SASEGT. The CDR3 runs 18 residues. CDR3 amino acids: CASSLKLVGGPNLFEQYF. CDR3 DNA sequence: TGTGCAAGCAGTCTCAAACTAGTGGGAGGGCCTAATCTCTTCGAGCAGTACTTC.

With respect to this clonotype: A much larger clone sits a single nucleotide away, making a read error possible. The chain joins TRBV12-3 or TRBV12-4 to TRBJ1-4; D gene uncertain. With 5 bases removed from V and 0 bases from J, the gap between germline ends came to 10 bases. The CDR3 consists of 15 residues. This CDR3 reads CASSLISATNEKLFF. The CDR3 DNA reads TGTGCCAGCAGTCTTATAAGCGCAACTAATGAAAAACTGTTTTTT.

This clonotype was observed a handful of times. This rearrangement joins TRBV6-2 or TRBV6-3 to TRBJ2-7, with D hard to call. This CDR3 is 11 amino acids long. V was trimmed by 7 bases and J by 4 bases, leaving 8 bases between them. Germline loops: CDR1 MNHEY, CDR2 SVGEGT. The CDR3 loop is CASMNLYEQYF. The DNA of the CDR3 is TGTGCCAGCATGAACTTATACGAGCAGTACTTC.